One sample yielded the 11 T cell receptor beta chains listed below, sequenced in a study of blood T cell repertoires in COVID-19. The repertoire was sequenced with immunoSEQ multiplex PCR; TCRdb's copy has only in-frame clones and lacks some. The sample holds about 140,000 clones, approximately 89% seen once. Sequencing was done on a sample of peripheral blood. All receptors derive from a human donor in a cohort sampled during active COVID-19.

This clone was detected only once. In DNA, the CDR3 is TGTGCCAGTAGTATAGACGCTGTGCGGAGTCGGTATGGCTACACCTTC. It codes for CASSIDAVRSRYGYTF. The V and J genes are TRBV19 and TRBJ1-2, with no clear D. This CDR3 is 16 amino acids long. V was shortened by 0 bases and J by 5 bases, with 16 bases between the two germline ends. Germline loops: CDR1 LNHDA, CDR2 SQIVND (reference sequence).

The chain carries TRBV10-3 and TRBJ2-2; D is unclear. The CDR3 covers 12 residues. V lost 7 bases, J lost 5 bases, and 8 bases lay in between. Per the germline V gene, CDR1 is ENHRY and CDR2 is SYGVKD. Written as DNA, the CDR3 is TGTGCCATCACCAGTGAAACCGGGGAGCTGTTTTTT. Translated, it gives CAITSETGELFF.

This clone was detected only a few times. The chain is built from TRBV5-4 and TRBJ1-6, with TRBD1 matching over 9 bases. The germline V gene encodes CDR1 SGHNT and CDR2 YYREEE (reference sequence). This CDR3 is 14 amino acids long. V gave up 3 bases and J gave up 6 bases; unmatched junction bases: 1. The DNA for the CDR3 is TGTGCCAGCAGCTCGACAGGGGGTAATTCACCCCTCCACTTT. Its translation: CASSSTGGNSPLHF.

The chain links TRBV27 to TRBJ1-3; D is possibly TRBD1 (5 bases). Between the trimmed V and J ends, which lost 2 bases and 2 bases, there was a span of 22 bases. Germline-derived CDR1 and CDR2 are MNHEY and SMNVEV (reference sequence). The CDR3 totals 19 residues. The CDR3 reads CASSLKPFQGTEAGNTIYF. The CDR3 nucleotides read TGTGCCAGCAGTTTAAAGCCCTTTCAGGGTACGGAAGCTGGAAACACCATATATTTT.

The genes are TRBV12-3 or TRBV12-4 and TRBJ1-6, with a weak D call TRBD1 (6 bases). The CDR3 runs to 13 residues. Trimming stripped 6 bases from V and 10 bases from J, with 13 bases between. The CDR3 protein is CASRNRDDSPLHF. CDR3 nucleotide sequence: TGTGCCAGCAGGAACAGGGACGACTCACCCCTCCACTTT.

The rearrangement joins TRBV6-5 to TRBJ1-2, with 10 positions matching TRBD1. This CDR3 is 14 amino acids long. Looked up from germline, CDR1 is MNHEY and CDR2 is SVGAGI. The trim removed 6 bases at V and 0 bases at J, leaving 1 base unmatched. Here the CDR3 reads CASRDRGSNYGYTF. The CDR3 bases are TGTGCCAGCAGGGACAGGGGGTCTAACTATGGCTACACCTTC.

CDR3 coding DNA: TGTGCCAGCAGCTTTGATGTGGGCTCCATATATTTT. Its protein is CASSFDVGSIYF. The gene calls are TRBV11-2 and TRBJ1-3; the D is unclear. This CDR3 has 12 amino acids. The ends were cut back, 3 bases at V and 11 bases at J, with 11 bases in the middle. Germline CDR1 SGHAT, CDR2 FQNNGV.

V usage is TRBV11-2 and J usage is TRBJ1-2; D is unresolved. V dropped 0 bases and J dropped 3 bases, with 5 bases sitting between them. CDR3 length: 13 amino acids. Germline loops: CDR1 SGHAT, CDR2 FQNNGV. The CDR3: CASSLDLDYGYTF. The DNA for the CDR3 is TGTGCCAGCAGCTTAGATCTCGACTATGGCTACACCTTC.

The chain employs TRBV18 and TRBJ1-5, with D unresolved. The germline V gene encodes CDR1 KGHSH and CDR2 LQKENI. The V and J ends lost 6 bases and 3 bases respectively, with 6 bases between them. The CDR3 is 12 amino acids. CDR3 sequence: CASSGSNQPQHF. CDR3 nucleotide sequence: TGTGCCAGCTCCGGGTCCAATCAGCCCCAGCATTTT.

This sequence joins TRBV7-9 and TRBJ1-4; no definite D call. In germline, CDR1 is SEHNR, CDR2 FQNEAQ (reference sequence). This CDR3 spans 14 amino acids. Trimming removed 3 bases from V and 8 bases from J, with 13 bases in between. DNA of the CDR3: TGTGCCAGCAGCTTTTTGGGAGGTCCCGAAAAACTGTTTTTT. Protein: CASSFLGGPEKLFF.

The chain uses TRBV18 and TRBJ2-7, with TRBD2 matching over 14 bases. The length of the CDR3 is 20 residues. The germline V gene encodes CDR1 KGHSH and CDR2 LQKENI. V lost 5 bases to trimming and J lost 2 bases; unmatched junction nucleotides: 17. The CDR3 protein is CASSLGTGTSGGSVPYEQYF. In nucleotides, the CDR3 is TGTGCCAGCTCATTGGGGACCGGGACTAGCGGGGGTTCCGTCCCCTACGAGCAGTACTTC.